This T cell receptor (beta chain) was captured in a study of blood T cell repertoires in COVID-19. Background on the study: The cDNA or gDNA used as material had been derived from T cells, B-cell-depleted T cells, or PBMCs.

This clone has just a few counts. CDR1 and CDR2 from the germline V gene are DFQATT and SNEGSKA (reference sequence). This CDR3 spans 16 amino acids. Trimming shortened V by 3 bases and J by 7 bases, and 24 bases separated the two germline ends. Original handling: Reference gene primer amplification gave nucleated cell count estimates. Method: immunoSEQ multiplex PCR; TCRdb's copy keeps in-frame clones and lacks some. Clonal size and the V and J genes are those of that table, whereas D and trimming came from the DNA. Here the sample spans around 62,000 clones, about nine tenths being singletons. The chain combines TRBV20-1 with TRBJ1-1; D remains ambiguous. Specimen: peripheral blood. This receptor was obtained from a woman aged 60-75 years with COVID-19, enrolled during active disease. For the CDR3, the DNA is TGCAGTGCTAGTGAGGGTGGGAGCCGCCGAAGGCATGAAGCTTTCTTT. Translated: CSASEGGSRRRHEAFF.